This T cell receptor (beta chain) was documented in a study of T cell changes during pregnancy in multiple sclerosis. V was cut by 5 bases and J by 1 base, with 9 bases left in between. Per germline, CDR1 SEHNR and CDR2 FQNEAQ (reference sequence). The CDR3 sequence is 14 residues long. Only in-frame clones appear in the TCRdb table, and some are missing; sequencing was by immunoSEQ multiplex PCR. The sample comprises approximately 18,000 clones, 85% to 90% of which are singletons, and approximately 13% rests with the top ten. This clonotype was sampled from a female donor in good health, enrolled as a control in a pregnancy study. This chain joins TRBV7-9 and TRBJ1-5; TRBD1 might be the D (6 bases). The specimen was CD8+ T cells from peripheral blood mononuclear cells, collected in the third trimester of pregnancy. CDR3 sequence reads: CASSPTGSNQPQHF. The CDR3 nucleotides are TGTGCCAGCAGCCCAACAGGGAGCAATCAGCCCCAGCATTTT.